The clone carrying this TCR beta chain was seen many times. Its target is unknown. The time point is: pre-sensitization, week 0. The treatment: therapeutic diphenylcyclopropenone sensitization with weekly scalp DPC. It was unfractionated whole blood from which total RNA was extracted. One entry per CDR3 protein results from TCRdb running MiXCR on the RACE reads. In the table there are approximately 52,000 distinct CDR3 sequences, roughly a tenth of which are singletons. The sample is drawn from a study of human T cells and chemical hapten exposure. Trimming pared 1 base from V and 1 base from J, leaving 7 bases between. This CDR3 has 15 amino acids. The V gene's germline CDR1 is LGHNA and CDR2 YNFKEQ. Findings and limits, study-wide: Expanded TCRs showed more large CDR3 clusters than pre-sensitization or healthy control sets. TCRs at high frequency, those above 1 in 1000, did not change with DPC sensitization.

The sequence was collected from a woman aged 30 to 39 with alopecia areata. Some clones in this sample may be carry-over from other donors' samples. The specimen was whole blood, collected in connection with sensitization to the hapten diphenylcyclopropenone (DPC). The chain combines TRBV4-2 with TRBJ2-2, with D hard to call. CDR3 loop: CASSQVGVNTGELFF. CDR3 in DNA: TGTGCCAGCAGCCAAGTGGGCGTGAACACCGGGGAGCTGTTTTTT.